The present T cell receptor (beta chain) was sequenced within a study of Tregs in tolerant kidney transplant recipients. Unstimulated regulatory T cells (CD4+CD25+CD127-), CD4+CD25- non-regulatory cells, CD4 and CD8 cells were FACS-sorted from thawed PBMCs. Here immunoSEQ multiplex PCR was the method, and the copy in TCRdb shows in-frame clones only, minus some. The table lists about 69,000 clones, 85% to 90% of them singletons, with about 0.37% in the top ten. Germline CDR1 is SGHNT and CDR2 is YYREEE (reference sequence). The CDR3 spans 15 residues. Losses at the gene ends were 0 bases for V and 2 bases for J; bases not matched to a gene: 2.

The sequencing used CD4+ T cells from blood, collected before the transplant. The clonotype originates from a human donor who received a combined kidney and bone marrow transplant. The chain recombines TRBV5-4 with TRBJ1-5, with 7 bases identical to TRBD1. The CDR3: CASSLDGTGNQPQHF. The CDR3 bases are TGTGCCAGCAGCTTGGACGGGACAGGCAATCAGCCCCAGCATTTT. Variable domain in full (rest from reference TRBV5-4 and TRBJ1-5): ETGVTQSPTHLIKTRGQQVTLRCSSQSGHNTVSWYQQALGQGPQFIFQYYREEENGRGNFPPRFSGLQFPNYSSELNVNALELDDSALYLCASSLDGTGNQPQHFGDGTRLSIL.